Listed below are T cell receptor beta chains from one sample, sequenced in a study of T cells in Graves' hyperthyroidism and ophthalmopathy. TCRdb reprocessed the multiplex PCR reads via MiXCR and lists one record per CDR3 protein. The data contain around 390,000 distinct CDR3 sequences, 13% to 15% of them singletons. The source material was blood. The receptors come from a woman in her 30s with Graves' ophthalmopathy. The CDR3 runs from the conserved cysteine through the conserved F or W.

V,J,CDR3
TRBV12-3/TRBV12-4,TRBJ2-1,CASSLRVREYNEQFF
TRBV3-1,TRBJ2-3,CASSQGRGGQSEDTQYF
TRBV7-9,TRBJ2-7,CASSLSGNEQYF
TRBV28,TRBJ2-1,CASSSTRVFNEQFF
TRBV7-2,TRBJ2-1,CASSLSSGGAGGNEQFF
TRBV6-5,TRBJ2-5,CASSYSPYQETQYF
TRBV20-1,TRBJ2-3,CSATRGPTTDTQYF
TRBV7-8,TRBJ1-5,CASSRVDQPQHF
TRBV6-2/TRBV6-3,TRBJ2-3,CASSSPTRRTTDTQYF
TRBV2,TRBJ2-1,CASSGRTGYNEQFF
TRBV4-1,TRBJ2-5,CASSPPSRTGGETQYF
TRBV27,TRBJ2-7,CASSPGLAGVPYEQYF
TRBV14,TRBJ1-4,CASSQQPRTSAYEKLFF
TRBV12-3/TRBV12-4,TRBJ2-7,CASRSTSTVSYEQYF
TRBV7-8,TRBJ2-1,CASSLGRDWTNEQFF
TRBV11-2,TRBJ2-1,CASSLGWAGEVIYEQFF
TRBV16,TRBJ2-2,CASSQLRGTGYTGELFF
TRBV30,TRBJ2-3,CAWGTDTQYF
TRBV20-1,TRBJ1-5,CSASEMPRVLGSQPQHF
TRBV7-9,TRBJ2-7,CASSMDRRPTEQYF
TRBV2,TRBJ1-4,CASSERGVANERLFF
TRBV12-3/TRBV12-4,TRBJ2-1,CASSQLAGLNNEQFF
TRBV7-2,TRBJ2-3,CASSISGGLADTQYF
TRBV9,TRBJ2-3,CASSTTGTGTDTQYF
TRBV7-8,TRBJ2-1,CASSLATSWGLSSYNEQFF
TRBV18,TRBJ2-3,CASSRSSGTDTQYF
TRBV20-1,TRBJ2-7,CSARELAGGYEQYF
TRBV19,TRBJ2-4,CATRLGPGPAEGKNIQYF
TRBV12-3/TRBV12-4,TRBJ1-1,CASSFQARGTEAFF
TRBV11-3,TRBJ2-5,CASSLDLGGPQETQYF
TRBV7-2,TRBJ1-1,CASSPPARTYWGNTEAFF
TRBV6-1,TRBJ1-4,CASSYSARGPANEKLFF
TRBV4-2,TRBJ1-2,CASSQEDFGYTF
TRBV4-2,TRBJ1-3,CASSQGQASGNTIYF
TRBV6-6,TRBJ2-6,CASSYLDRGRGANVLTF
TRBV30,TRBJ1-1,CAWSAYTEAFF
TRBV4-1,TRBJ1-6,CASSQDLRTGFLPLHF
TRBV19,TRBJ1-5,CASSIAGRGQPQHF
TRBV11-2,TRBJ2-1,CASSLGRDLLNEQFF
TRBV20-1,TRBJ1-5,CSARSSGLQPQHF